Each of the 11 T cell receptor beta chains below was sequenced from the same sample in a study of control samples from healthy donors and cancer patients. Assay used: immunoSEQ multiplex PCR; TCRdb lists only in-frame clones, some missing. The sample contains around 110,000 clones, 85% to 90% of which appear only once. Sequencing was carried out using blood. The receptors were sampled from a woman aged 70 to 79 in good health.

The CDR3 bases are TGTGCCAGCAGGAGACACGGCCCCTACGAGCAGTACTTC. This encodes CASRRHGPYEQYF. This chain links TRBV6-5 with TRBJ2-7; D gene uncertain. V shed 6 bases and J shed 2 bases, with 11 bases lying between them. Germline CDR1 reads MNHEY; CDR2 reads SVGAGI. The CDR3 covers 13 residues.

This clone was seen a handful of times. CDR3 in DNA: TGTGCCAGCAGCCTGGGACTAGCGGGAGATACGCAGTATTTT. This codes for CASSLGLAGDTQYF. V and J are TRBV3-1 (or the pseudogene TRBV3-2) and TRBJ2-3, with 12 bases matching TRBD2. V lost 4 bases and J lost 5; bases outside the gene matches: 1. Germline V gene lookup returns CDR1 LGHDT and CDR2 YNNKEL (reference sequence). CDR3 length equals 14 residues.

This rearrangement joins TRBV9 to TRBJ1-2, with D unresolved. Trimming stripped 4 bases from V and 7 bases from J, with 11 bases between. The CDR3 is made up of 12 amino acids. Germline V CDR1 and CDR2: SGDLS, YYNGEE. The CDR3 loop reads CASSLIGSGYTF. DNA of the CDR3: TGTGCCAGCAGCCTCATTGGGAGTGGCTACACCTTC.

CDR3: CASSEWTDNSPLHF. The CDR3 DNA sequence: TGTGCCAGCAGTGAGTGGACAGATAATTCACCCCTCCACTTT. The chain uses TRBV2 and TRBJ1-6; a weak D match, TRBD1 (6 bases). V shed 3 bases and J shed 5 bases, with 8 bases lying between them. The germline gives CDR1 SNHLY, CDR2 FYNNEI. This CDR3 is built from 14 residues.

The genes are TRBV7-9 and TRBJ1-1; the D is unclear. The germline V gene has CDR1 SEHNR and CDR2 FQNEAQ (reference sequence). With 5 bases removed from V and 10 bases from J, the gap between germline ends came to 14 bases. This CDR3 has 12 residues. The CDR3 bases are TGTGCCAGCAGCCCCCCAATCCCAGGAGCTTTCTTT. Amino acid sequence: CASSPPIPGAFF.

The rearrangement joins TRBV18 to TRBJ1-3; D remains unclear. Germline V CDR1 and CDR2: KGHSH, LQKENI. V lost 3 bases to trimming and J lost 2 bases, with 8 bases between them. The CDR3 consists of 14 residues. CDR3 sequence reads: CASSPGPTGNTIYF. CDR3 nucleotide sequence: TGTGCCAGCTCACCGGGCCCCACTGGAAACACCATATATTTT.

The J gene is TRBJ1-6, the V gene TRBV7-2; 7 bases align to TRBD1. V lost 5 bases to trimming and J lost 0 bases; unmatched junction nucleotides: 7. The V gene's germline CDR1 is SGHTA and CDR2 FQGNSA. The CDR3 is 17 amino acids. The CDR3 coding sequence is TGTGCCAGCAGCAGCCGACAGGGCAGCTCCTATAATTCACCCCTCCACTTT. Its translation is CASSSRQGSSYNSPLHF.

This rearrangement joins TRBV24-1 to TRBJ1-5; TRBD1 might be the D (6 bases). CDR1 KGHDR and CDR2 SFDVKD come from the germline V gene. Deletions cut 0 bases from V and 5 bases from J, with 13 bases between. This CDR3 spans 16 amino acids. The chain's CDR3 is CATSDLRGPVYQPQHF. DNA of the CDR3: TGTGCCACCAGTGATTTGCGGGGGCCGGTGTATCAGCCCCAGCATTTT.

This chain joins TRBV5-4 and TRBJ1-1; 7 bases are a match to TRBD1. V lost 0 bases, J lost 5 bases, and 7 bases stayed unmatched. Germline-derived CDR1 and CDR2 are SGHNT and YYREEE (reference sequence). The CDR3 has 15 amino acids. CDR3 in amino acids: CASSLAQGEGTEAFF. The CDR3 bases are TGTGCCAGCAGCTTGGCCCAGGGGGAAGGGACTGAAGCTTTCTTT.

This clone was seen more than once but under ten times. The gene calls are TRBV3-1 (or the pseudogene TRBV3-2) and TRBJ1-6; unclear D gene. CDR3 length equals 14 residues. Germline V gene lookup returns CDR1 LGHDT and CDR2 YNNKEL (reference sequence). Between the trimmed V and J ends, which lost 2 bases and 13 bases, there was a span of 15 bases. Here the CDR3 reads CASSQRQVGSPLHF. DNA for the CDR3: TGTGCCAGCAGCCAAAGGCAGGTCGGTTCCCCCCTCCACTTT.

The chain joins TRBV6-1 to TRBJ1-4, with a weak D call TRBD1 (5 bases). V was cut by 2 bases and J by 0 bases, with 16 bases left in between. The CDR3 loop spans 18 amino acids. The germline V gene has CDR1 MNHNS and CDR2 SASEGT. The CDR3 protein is CASSEQYRWGATNEKLFF. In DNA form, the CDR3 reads TGTGCCAGCAGTGAACAGTACAGGTGGGGGGCAACTAATGAAAAACTGTTTTTT.